This T cell receptor (beta chain) was profiled in a study of early T cells in non-severe SARS-CoV-2 infection. This clonotype turned up a few times. Individual cDNA molecules were tagged with unique molecular identifiers. TCRdb reprocessed the 5' RACE reads with MiXCR, giving one entry per CDR3 protein. The sample records about 53,000 distinct CDR3 sequences, roughly 12% being singletons. Germline CDR1 is SEHNR and CDR2 is FQNEAQ (reference sequence). CDR3 length equals 14 residues. The V end was cut by 1 base, the J end by 4 bases, with 10 bases between. The specimen comprised whole blood, sampled at baseline. The V call is TRBV7-9, the J call TRBJ1-1; D perhaps matches TRBD1 (5 bases). The TCR comes from an adult who was a healthcare worker with PCR-confirmed SARS-CoV-2 infection or an uninfected control (not recorded which). CDR3 DNA: TGTGCCAGCAGCTTAGTCGGGGACGGCACTGAAGCTTTCTTT. It is translated as CASSLVGDGTEAFF.